The T cell receptor beta chain described here comes from a study of blood T cells in healthy people across ages. Regarding the study as a whole: Donors of long life had a larger count of naive CD4+ cells and greater diversity than aged donors.

A sample-barcoded 5' primer and a J-beta primer mix were used in a second PCR of roughly 6 to 11 cycles. TCRdb reprocessed the 5' RACE reads via MiXCR and lists one record per CDR3 protein. The sample includes about 540,000 distinct CDR3 sequences, approximately 25% of them seen just once. All donors came from Russia, were Caucasian and healthy, and spanned ages about 6 to 100. Per sample, a minimum of 6.5 million PBMCs were isolated. This clonotype appeared a few times. The antigen is not known. The data were also submitted as part of a second study, on T cells of mothers and their children. That source reports: Maternal samples each gave over 9.5 million TCR beta CDR3 reads, and child samples some 2.8 million each.

This receptor was taken from a boy aged 10-17 years in good health. Sample: blood.

CDR3 amino acids: CATSNRQGVYSYEQYF. In DNA, the CDR3 is TGTGCCACCAGCAATAGACAGGGGGTTTACTCCTACGAGCAGTACTTC. This chain links TRBV15 with TRBJ2-7, with 9 positions matching TRBD1. CDR1 is LNHNV and CDR2 is YYDKDF in the germline V gene (reference sequence). The CDR3 contains 16 residues. V lost 4 bases to trimming and J lost 0 bases; unmatched junction nucleotides: 7. Based on the CDR3 plus reference TRBV15 and TRBJ2-7, the full variable domain is DAMVIQNPRYQVTQFGKPVTLSCSQTLNHNVMYWYQQKSSQAPKLLFHYYDKDFNNEADTPDNFQSRRPNTSFCFLDIRSPGLGDTAMYLCATSNRQGVYSYEQYFGPGTRLTVT.